Each of the 13 T cell receptor beta chains below was sequenced from the same sample in a study of CD8+ T cells in alopecia areata. Sequencing used cDNA as its template, made by extracting RNA and reverse transcribing it. Profiling relied on immunoSEQ multiplex PCR, and the TCRdb table lists in-frame clones only, not all of them. The data contain over 200,000 clones, around 62% of them seen just once; the ten biggest clones take up around 0.44%. Sequencing used CD4+ T cells sorted from blood, obtained at week 0. These receptors all stem from a human donor with alopecia areata.

The V call is TRBV5-1, the J call TRBJ2-7; 10 bases line up with TRBD1. The CDR3 has 18 amino acids. V trimming: 2 bases; J trimming: 2 bases; junction bases outside the gene matches: 13. Germline lookup yields CDR1 SGHRS and CDR2 YFSETQ. The CDR3 sequence is CASSLGKTGTGDTYEQYF. CDR3 nucleotide sequence: TGCGCCAGCAGCTTAGGCAAGACTGGGACAGGGGATACCTACGAGCAGTACTTC.

The J gene is TRBJ1-6, the V gene TRBV9, with D possibly TRBD1 on 5 matching bases. Trimming pared 0 bases from V and 3 bases from J, leaving 7 bases between. The CDR3 covers 15 residues. Germline CDR1 is SGDLS and CDR2 is YYNGEE. CDR3 nucleotide sequence: TGTGCCAGCAGCGTAGGGGGGGACTATAATTCACCCCTCCACTTT. Translating gives CASSVGGDYNSPLHF.

This clone has just a few counts. J is TRBJ1-6 and V is TRBV14; D may be TRBD1 (6 bases). Germline loops: CDR1 SGHDN, CDR2 FVKESK. This CDR3 region has 16 residues. With 0 bases removed from V and 10 bases from J, the gap between germline ends came to 16 bases. The CDR3 DNA reads as TGTGCCAGCAGCCAAGAGGCTACAGGGACGGGATCACCCCTCCACTTT. This gives the protein CASSQEATGTGSPLHF.

The chain is built from TRBV5-1 and TRBJ1-2; D may be TRBD1 (6 bases). The V gene's germline CDR1 is SGHRS and CDR2 YFSETQ. V shed 4 bases and J shed 0 bases, with 16 bases lying between them. The CDR3 loop spans 16 amino acids. The CDR3 nucleotides are TGCGCCAGCAGCCCCGAAGGGACACCAGCTAACTATGGCTACACCTTC. Its protein product is CASSPEGTPANYGYTF.

V is TRBV10-3 and J is TRBJ1-5; D not certain. CDR1 and CDR2 from the germline V gene are ENHRY and SYGVKD. The CDR3 is 13 residues long. V was cut by 1 base and J by 2 bases, with 3 bases left in between. DNA of the CDR3: TGTGCCATCAGTGAGTTGGGCAATCAGCCCCAGCATTTT. Its translation is CAISELGNQPQHF.

This clone appeared a few times. The junction and the germline gene differ at one end; a read error may be behind it. The genes are TRBV4-1 and TRBJ2-7; perhaps TRBD2 as D (5 bases). CDR1 is MGHRA and CDR2 is YSYEKL in the germline V gene. This CDR3 is 11 amino acids long. CDR3 sequence reads: CASSQVAGQYF. CDR3 DNA sequence: TGTGCCAGCAGCCAAGTCGCGGGGCAGTACTTC.

The rearrangement joins TRBV10-3 to TRBJ2-7; 11 bases map to TRBD2. The CDR3 is 16 amino acids. V shed 3 bases, J shed 4 bases, and the junction held 8 bases outside the gene matches. Germline V CDR1 and CDR2: ENHRY, SYGVKD. The CDR3 here is CAISDGTSGSIYEQYF. The CDR3 DNA follows: TGTGCCATCAGTGACGGAACTAGCGGGAGTATTTACGAGCAGTACTTC.

The CDR3 sequence is CASSITGNQPQHF. CDR3 DNA sequence: TGTGCCAGTAGTATCACAGGTAATCAGCCCCAGCATTTT. The chain employs TRBV19 and TRBJ1-5; D is perhaps TRBD1 (5 bases). With 3 bases removed from V and 4 bases from J, the gap between germline ends came to 7 bases. The germline gives CDR1 LNHDA, CDR2 SQIVND (reference sequence). The CDR3 totals 13 residues.

The V call is TRBV4-1, the J call TRBJ2-4, with D unresolved. Deletions cut 3 bases from V and 0 bases from J, with 6 bases between. Germline CDR1 MGHRA, CDR2 YSYEKL. The CDR3 covers 14 residues. The CDR3 here is CASSQPVAKNIQYF. In DNA form, the CDR3 reads TGCGCCAGCAGCCAGCCGGTAGCCAAAAACATTCAGTACTTC.

V usage is TRBV7-3 and J usage is TRBJ2-3; 10 bases are a match to TRBD2. The V gene end was trimmed by 3 bases and the J gene end by 2 bases; junction bases not matched to a gene: 8. Germline V CDR1 and CDR2: SGHTA, FQGTGA. The CDR3 spans 17 residues. The CDR3 reads CASSLLASGGATDTQYF. DNA for the CDR3: TGTGCCAGCAGCTTGTTGGCTAGCGGGGGAGCCACAGATACGCAGTATTTT.

The rearrangement uses TRBV7-8 and TRBJ1-1; D is unclear. The germline CDR1 and CDR2 sequences are SGHVS and FQNEAQ. The CDR3 totals 13 residues. V lost 1 base to trimming and J lost 4 bases, with 7 bases between them. The CDR3: CASSLGSGTEAFF. The CDR3 DNA is TGTGCCAGCAGCTTAGGGTCTGGCACTGAAGCTTTCTTT.

The chain combines TRBV11-1 with TRBJ2-3; D is ambiguous. The germline V gene has CDR1 SGHAT and CDR2 FQDESV (reference sequence). The CDR3 has 15 amino acids. V dropped 0 bases and J dropped 2 bases, with 9 bases sitting between them. CDR3 protein: CASSLAGILTDTQYF. The CDR3 region has the DNA TGTGCCAGCAGCTTAGCGGGCATCCTCACAGATACGCAGTATTTT.

The chain uses TRBV6-5 and TRBJ2-7, with D possibly matching TRBD2 (6 bases). The CDR3 runs 12 residues. CDR1 MNHEY and CDR2 SVGAGI come from the germline V gene. Trimming took off 7 bases at V and 3 bases at J, with 10 bases between the two ends. The CDR3 spells CASTSRGYEQYF. The CDR3 coding sequence is TGTGCCAGCACATCGCGGGGCTACGAGCAGTACTTC.